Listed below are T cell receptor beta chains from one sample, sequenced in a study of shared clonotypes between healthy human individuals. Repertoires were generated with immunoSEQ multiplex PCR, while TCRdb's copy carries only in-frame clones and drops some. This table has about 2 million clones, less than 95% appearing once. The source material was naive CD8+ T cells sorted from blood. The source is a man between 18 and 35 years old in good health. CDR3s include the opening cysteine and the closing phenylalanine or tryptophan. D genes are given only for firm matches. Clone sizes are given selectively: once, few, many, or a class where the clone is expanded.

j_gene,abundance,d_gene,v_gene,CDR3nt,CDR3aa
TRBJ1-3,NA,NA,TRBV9,TGTGCCAGCAGCGTAAATGGGGACGGTGGAAACACCATATATTTT,CASSVNGDGGNTIYF
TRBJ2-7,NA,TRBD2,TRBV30,TGTGCCTGGAGTTTCGGTCCGGGACTAAACTACGAGCAGTACTTC,CAWSFGPGLNYEQYF
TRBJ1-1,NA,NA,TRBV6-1,TGTGCCAGCAGTGAAGAATCTGACAGGATCGGGTCCACTGAAGCTTTCTTT,CASSEESDRIGSTEAFF
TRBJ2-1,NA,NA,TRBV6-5,TGTGCCAGCAGTTACTCCGGGACGGCCAATGAGCAGTTCTTC,CASSYSGTANEQFF
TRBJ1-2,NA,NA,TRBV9,TGTGCCAGCAGCACAAGTTGGGGAAATGGCTACACCTTC,CASSTSWGNGYTF
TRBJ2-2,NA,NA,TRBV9,TGTGCCAGCAGCGTAGCGCGTACGAACTTTGGTAACACCGGGGAGCTGTTTTTT,CASSVARTNFGNTGELFF
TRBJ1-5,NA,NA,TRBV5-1,TGCGCCAGCAGACAGGCACCCAATCAGCCCCAGCATTTT,CASRQAPNQPQHF
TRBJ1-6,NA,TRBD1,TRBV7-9,TGTGCCAGCAGCTTAGTACAGGGGCGGATTTCACCCCTCCACTTT,CASSLVQGRISPLHF
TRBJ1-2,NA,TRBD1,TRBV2,TGTGCCAGCAGTGAAGCCAGACAGGGCAGGGGCTACACCTTC,CASSEARQGRGYTF
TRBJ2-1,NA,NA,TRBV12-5,TGTGCTAGTGGTTTGGTCGGCAATGAGCAGTTCTTC,CASGLVGNEQFF
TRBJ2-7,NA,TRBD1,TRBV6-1,TGTGCCAGCAGTGAAGTAGGGGGCGACGAGCAGTACTTC,CASSEVGGDEQYF
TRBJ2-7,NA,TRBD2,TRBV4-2,TGTGCCAGCAGCCCACGGGGACTAGCGGGGGGCTACGAGCAGTACTTC,CASSPRGLAGGYEQYF
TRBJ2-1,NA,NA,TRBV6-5,TGTGCCAGCAGTTACACCGGGACAATCTCCTACAATGAGCAGTTCTTC,CASSYTGTISYNEQFF
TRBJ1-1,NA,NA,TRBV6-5,TGTGCCAGCAGTTACTCTTTGGACACTGAAGCTTTCTTT,CASSYSLDTEAFF
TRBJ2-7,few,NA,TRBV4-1,TGCGCCAGCAGCCAAGTCCGGGACGGAGCCTACGAGCAGTACTTC,CASSQVRDGAYEQYF
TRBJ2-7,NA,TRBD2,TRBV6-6,TGTGCCAGCAGTTACTCTAGCGGGTTTTTCTACGAGCAGTACTTC,CASSYSSGFFYEQYF
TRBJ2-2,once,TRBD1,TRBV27,TGTGCCAGCAGGCAGGGGGTAGTATCCGGGGAGCTGTTTTTT,CASRQGVVSGELFF
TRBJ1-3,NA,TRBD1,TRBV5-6,TGTGCCAGCAGCTTGAATGTACCGGGACAGACTCCTGGAAACACCATATATTTT,CASSLNVPGQTPGNTIYF
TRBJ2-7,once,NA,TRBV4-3,TGCGCCAGCAACCCGGGGGTAGTTCGTCTGGACGAGCAGTACTTC,CASNPGVVRLDEQYF
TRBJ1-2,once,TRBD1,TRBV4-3,TGCGCCAGCAGCCAAGAATGGGGGACAGGGGGCCTCTATGGCTACACCTTC,CASSQEWGTGGLYGYTF
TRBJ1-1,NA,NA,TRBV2,TGTGCCAGCAGTGAACCACCGAACACTGAAGCTTTCTTT,CASSEPPNTEAFF
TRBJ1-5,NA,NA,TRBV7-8,TGTGCCAGCAGCTTAGTCTTGATCGGGGCAGGGATGGATCAGCCCCAGCATTTT,CASSLVLIGAGMDQPQHF
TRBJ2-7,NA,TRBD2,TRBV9,TGTGCCAGCAGCGTAGGCGGGGGGGCGACAGAGCAGTACTTC,CASSVGGGATEQYF
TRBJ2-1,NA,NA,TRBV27,TGTGCCAGCAGGGAAACTGACAATGAGCAGTTCTTC,CASRETDNEQFF
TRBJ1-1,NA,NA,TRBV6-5,TGTGCCAGCAGTTTACAAGCCGGGACATCTAAGGGGGCTTTCTTT,CASSLQAGTSKGAFF
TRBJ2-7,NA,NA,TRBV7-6,TGTGCCAGCAGCTTAGCGCTACAGGGAGGCGAGCAGTACTTC,CASSLALQGGEQYF
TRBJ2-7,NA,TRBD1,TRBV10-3,TGTGCCATCAGTGAGCGGGGGGGGACAGGGGAGTACGAGCAGTACTTC,CAISERGGTGEYEQYF
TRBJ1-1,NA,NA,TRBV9,TGTGCCAGCAGCGTGGCAGGACCGAACACTGAAGCTTTCTTT,CASSVAGPNTEAFF